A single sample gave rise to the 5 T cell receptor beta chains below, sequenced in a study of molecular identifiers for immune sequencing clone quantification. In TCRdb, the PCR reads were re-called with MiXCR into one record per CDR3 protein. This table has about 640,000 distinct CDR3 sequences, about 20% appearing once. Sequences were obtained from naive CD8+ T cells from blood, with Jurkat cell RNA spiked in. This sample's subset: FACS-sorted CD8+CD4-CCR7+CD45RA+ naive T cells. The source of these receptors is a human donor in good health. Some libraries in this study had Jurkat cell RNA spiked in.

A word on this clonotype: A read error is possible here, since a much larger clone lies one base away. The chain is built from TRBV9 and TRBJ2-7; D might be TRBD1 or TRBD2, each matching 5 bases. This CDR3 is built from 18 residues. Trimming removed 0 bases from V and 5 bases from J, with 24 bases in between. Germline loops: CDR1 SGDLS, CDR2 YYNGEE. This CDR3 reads CASSVGGAPTGPIHEQYF. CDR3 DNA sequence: TGTGCCAGCAGCGTAGGAGGGGCCCCCACCGGCCCGATCCACGAGCAGTACTTC.

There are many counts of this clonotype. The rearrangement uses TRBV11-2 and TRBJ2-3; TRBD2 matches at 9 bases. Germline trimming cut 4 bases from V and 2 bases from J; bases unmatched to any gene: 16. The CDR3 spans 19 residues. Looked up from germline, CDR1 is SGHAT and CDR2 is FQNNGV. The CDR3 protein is CASSSTRWASGDHTDTQYF. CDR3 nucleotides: TGTGCCAGCAGCTCGACCCGGTGGGCTAGCGGGGATCACACAGATACGCAGTATTTT.

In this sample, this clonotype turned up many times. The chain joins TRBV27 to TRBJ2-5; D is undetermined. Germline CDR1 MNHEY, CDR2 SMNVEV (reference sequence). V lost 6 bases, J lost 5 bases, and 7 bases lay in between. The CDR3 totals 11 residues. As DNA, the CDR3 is TGTGCCAGCAGAACGGAGGAGACCCAGTACTTC. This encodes CASRTEETQYF.

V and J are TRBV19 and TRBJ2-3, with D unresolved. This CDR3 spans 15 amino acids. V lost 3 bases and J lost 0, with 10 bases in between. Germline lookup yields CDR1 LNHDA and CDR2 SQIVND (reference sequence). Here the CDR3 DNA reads TGTGCCAGTAGTATGGGGTCTACTAGCACAGATACGCAGTATTTT. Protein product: CASSMGSTSTDTQYF. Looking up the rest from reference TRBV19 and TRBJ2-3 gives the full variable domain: DGGITQSPKYLFRKEGQNVTLSCEQNLNHDAMYWYRQDPGQGLRLIYYSQIVNDFQKGDIAEGYSVSREKKESFPLTVTSAQKNPTAFYLCASSMGSTSTDTQYFGPGTRLTVL.

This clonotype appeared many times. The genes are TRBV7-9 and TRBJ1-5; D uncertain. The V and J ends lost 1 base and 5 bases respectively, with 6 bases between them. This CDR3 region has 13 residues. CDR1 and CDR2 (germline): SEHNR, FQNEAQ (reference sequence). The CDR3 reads CASSLGVHQPQHF. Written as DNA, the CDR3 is TGTGCCAGCAGCTTAGGGGTCCATCAGCCCCAGCATTTT.